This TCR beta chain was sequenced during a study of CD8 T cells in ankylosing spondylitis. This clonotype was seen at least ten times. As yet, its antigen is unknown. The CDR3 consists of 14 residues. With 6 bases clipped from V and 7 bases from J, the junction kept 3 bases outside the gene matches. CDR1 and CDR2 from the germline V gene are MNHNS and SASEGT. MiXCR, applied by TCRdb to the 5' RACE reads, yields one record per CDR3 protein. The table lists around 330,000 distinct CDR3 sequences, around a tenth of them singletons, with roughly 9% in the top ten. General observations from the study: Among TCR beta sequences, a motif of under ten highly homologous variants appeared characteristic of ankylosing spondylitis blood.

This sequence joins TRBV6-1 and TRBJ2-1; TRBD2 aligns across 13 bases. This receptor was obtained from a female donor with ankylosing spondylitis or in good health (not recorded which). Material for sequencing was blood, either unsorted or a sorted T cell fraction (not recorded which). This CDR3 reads CASRPGLAGNEQFF. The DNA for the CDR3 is TGTGCCAGCAGGCCGGGACTAGCGGGAAATGAGCAGTTCTTC.